This T cell receptor (beta chain) originates from a study of blood T cell repertoires in COVID-19. About the study: There were acute and convalescent COVID-19 samples, and they came from the United States, Italy and Spain.

The trim removed 5 bases at V and 2 bases at J, leaving 7 bases unmatched. CDR3 size: 15 residues. Germline CDR1 is SGHTA and CDR2 is FQGNSA. Produced via immunoSEQ multiplex PCR; TCRdb's table is partial and in-frame only. The sample lists roughly 140,000 clones, approximately 80% occurring once. The receptor's source is a woman aged 40 to 50 with active or convalescent COVID-19. Sequencing was performed on peripheral blood. The V and J genes are TRBV7-2 and TRBJ2-7, with 9 bases matching TRBD2. CDR3 nucleotides: TGTGCCAGCAGCCCAGGGGCTAGCGGGACCTACGAGCAGTACTTC. Protein: CASSPGASGTYEQYF.